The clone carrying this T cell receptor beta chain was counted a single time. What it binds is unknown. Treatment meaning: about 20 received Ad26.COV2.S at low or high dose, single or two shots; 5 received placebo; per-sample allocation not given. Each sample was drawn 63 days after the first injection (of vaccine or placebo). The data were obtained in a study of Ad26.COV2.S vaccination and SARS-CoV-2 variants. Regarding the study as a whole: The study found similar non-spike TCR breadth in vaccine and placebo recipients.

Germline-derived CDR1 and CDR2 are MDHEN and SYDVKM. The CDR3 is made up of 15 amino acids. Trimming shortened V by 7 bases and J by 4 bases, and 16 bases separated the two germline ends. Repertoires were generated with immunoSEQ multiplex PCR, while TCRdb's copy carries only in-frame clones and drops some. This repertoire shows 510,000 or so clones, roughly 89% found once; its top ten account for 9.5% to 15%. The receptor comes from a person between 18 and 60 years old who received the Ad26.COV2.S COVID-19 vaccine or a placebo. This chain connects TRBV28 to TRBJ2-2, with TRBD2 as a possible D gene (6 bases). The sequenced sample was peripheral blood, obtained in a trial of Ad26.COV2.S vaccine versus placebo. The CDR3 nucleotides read TGTGCCAGCACCCTTGGGGTCGGGAGCACCGGGGAGCTGTTTTTT. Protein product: CASTLGVGSTGELFF.